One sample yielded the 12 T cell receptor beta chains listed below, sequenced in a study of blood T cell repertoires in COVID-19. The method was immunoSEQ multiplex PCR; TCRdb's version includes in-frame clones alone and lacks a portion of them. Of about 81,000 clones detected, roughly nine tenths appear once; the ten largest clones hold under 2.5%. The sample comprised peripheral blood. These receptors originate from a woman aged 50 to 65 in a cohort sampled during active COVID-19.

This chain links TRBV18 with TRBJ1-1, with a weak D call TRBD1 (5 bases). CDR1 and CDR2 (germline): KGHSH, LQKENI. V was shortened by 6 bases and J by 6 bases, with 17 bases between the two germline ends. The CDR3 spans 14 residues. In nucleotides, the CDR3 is TGTGCCAGCTCCCTCGGGTCAGGGCGTGCTGAAGCTTTCTTT. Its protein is CASSLGSGRAEAFF.

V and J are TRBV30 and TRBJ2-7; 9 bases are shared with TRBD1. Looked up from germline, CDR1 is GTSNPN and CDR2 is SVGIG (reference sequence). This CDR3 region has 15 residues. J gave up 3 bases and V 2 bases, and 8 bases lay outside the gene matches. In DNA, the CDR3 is TGTGCCTGGAGTAAACCGGGACAGGGTGTCTACGAGCAGTACTTC. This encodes CAWSKPGQGVYEQYF.

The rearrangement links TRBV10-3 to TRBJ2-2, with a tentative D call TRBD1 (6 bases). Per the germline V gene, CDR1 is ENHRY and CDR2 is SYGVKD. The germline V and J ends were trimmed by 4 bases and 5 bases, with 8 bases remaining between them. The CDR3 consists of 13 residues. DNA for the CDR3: TGTGCCATCAGTGGGACAGCGACCGGGGAGCTGTTTTTT. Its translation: CAISGTATGELFF.

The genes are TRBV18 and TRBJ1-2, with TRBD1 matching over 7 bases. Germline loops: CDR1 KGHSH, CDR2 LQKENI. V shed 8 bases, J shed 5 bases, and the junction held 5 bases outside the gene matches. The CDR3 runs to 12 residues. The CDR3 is CASTGQDYGYTF. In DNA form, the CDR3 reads TGTGCCAGCACCGGACAGGATTATGGCTACACCTTC.

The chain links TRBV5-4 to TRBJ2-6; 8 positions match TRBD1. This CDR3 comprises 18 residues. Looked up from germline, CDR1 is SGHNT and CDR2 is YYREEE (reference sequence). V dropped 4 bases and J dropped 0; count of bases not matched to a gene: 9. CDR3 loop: CASSLHRGTRSGANVLTF. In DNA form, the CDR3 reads TGTGCCAGCAGCCTTCACAGGGGGACCCGCTCTGGGGCCAACGTCCTGACTTTC.

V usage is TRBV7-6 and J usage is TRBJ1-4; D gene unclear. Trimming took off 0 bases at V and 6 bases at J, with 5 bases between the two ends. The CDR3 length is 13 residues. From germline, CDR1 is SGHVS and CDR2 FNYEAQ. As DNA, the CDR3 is TGTGCCAGCAGCTTAGCTTCGGATGAAAAACTGTTTTTT. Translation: CASSLASDEKLFF.

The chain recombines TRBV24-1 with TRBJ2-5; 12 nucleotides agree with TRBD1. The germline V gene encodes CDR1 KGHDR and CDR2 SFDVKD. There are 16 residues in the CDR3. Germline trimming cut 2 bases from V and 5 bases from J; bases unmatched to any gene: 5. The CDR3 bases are TGTGCCACCAGTGATTCCGGGACAGGGGGCCACGAGACCCAGTACTTC. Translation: CATSDSGTGGHETQYF.

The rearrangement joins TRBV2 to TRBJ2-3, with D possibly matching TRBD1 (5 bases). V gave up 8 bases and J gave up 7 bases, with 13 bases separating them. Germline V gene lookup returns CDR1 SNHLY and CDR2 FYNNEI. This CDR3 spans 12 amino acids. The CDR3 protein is CASRAGSNTQYF. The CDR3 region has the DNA TGTGCCAGCCGAGCAGGGTCCAATACGCAGTATTTT.

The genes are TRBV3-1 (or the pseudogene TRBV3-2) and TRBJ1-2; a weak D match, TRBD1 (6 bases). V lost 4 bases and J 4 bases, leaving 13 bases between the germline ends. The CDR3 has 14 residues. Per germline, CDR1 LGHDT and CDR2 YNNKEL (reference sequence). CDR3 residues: CASSPRGGVYGYTF. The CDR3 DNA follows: TGTGCCAGCAGCCCACGGGGGGGCGTCTATGGCTACACCTTC.

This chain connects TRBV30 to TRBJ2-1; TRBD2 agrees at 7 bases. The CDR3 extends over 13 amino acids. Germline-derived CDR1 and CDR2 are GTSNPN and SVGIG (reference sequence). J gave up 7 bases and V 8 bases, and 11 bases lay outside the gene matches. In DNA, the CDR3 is TGTGCCGGGGCGGGGGAAGCGGAGAATGAGCAGTTCTTC. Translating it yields CAGAGEAENEQFF.

DNA for the CDR3: TGTGCCAGCAGCATAAGACAGGCCCCTTCCTCCTATGGCTACACCTTC. Translation: CASSIRQAPSSYGYTF. This chain uses TRBV7-9 with TRBJ1-2; D may be TRBD1 (6 bases). The CDR3 runs to 16 residues. The ends were cut back, 5 bases at V and 4 bases at J, with 20 bases in the middle. The V gene's germline CDR1 is SEHNR and CDR2 FQNEAQ (reference sequence).

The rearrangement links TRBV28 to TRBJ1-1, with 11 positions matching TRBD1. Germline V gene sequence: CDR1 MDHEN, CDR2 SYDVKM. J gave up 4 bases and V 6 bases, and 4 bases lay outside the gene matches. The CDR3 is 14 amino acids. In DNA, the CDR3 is TGTGCCAGCAGCTCGGGGACAGGGGGCACTGAAGCTTTCTTT. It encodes CASSSGTGGTEAFF.